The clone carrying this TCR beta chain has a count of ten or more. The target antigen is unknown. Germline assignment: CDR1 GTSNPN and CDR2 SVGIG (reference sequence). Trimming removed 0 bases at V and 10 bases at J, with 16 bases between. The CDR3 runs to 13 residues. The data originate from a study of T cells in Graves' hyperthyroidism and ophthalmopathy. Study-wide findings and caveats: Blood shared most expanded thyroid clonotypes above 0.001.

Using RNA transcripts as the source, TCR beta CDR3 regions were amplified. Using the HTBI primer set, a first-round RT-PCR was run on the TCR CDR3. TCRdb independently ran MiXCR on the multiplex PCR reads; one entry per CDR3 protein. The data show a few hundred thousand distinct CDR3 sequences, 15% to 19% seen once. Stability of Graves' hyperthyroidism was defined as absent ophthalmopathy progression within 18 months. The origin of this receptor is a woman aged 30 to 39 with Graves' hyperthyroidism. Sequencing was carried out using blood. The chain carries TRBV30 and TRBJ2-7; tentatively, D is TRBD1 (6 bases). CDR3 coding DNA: TGTGCCTGGAGTGTACGGTCAGGGGCTGAACAGTACTTC. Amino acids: CAWSVRSGAEQYF.